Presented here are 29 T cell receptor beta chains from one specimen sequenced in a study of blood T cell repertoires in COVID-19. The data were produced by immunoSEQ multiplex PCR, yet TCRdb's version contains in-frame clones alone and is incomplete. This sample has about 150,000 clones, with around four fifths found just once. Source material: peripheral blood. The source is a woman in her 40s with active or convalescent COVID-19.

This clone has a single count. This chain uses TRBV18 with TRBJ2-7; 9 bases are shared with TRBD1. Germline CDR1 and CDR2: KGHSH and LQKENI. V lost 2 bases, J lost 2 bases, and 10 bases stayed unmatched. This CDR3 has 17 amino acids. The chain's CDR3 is CASSPNIFGQGTYEQYF. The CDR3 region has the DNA TGTGCCAGCTCACCAAATATATTCGGACAGGGGACCTACGAGCAGTACTTC.

CDR3 residues: CATSDAGRYGYTF. The CDR3 nucleotides are TGTGCCACCAGTGATGCGGGTCGTTATGGCTACACCTTC. V is TRBV24-1 and J is TRBJ1-2; D ambiguous. V lost 3 bases and J lost 5, with 9 bases in between. The germline CDR1 and CDR2 sequences are KGHDR and SFDVKD. The CDR3 length is 13 residues.

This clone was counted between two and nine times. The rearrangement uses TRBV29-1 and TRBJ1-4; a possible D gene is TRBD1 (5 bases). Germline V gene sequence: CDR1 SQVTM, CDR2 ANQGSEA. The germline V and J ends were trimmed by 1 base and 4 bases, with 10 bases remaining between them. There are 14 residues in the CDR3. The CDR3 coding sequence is TGCAGCGTTGAAGGGGGGGGAGATAATGAAAAACTGTTTTTT. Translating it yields CSVEGGGDNEKLFF. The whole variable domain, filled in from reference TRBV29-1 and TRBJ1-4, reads SAVISQKPSRDICQRGTSLTIQCQVDSQVTMMFWYRQQPGQSLTLIATANQGSEATYESGFVIDKFPISRPNLTFSTLTVSNMSPEDSSIYLCSVEGGGDNEKLFFGSGTQLSVL.

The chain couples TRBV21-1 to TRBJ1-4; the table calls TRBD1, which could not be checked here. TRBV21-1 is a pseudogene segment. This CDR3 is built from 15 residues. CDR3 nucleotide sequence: TGTGCCAGCAGCAAAGGGGCAATCACGTATGCAAAACTGTTTTTT. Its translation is CASSKGAITYAKLFF.

The CDR3 nucleotides are TGTGCCAGTAGTATTAATCAGGGGGCCGGCAATCAGCCCCAGCATTTT. Residues: CASSINQGAGNQPQHF. The chain recombines TRBV19 with TRBJ1-5; 8 bases line up with TRBD1. The CDR3 extends over 16 amino acids. Germline assignment: CDR1 LNHDA and CDR2 SQIVND (reference sequence). V lost 3 bases and J lost 2; bases outside the gene matches: 6.

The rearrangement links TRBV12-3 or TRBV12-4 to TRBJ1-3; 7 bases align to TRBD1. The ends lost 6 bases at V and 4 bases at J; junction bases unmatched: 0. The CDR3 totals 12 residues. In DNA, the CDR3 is TGTGCCAGCAGGACAGGGGGAAACACCATATATTTT. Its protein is CASRTGGNTIYF.

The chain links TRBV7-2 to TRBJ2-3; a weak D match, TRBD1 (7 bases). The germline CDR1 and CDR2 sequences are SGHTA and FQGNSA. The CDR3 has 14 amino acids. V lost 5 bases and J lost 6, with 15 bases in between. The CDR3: CASSQSRGADTQYF. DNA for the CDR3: TGTGCCAGCAGCCAATCCAGGGGGGCCGATACGCAGTATTTT.

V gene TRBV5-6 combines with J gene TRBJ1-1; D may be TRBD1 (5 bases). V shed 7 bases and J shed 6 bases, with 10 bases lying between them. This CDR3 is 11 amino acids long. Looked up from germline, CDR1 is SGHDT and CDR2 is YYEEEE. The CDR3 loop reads CASSTGAEAFF. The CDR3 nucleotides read TGTGCCAGCTCCACGGGGGCTGAAGCTTTCTTT.

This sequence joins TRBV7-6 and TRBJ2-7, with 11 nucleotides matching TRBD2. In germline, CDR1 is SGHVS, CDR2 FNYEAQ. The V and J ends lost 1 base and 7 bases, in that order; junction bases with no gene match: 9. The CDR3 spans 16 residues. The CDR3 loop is CASSLEVAGGPAEQYF. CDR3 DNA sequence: TGTGCCAGCAGCTTAGAGGTAGCGGGAGGGCCGGCGGAGCAGTACTTC. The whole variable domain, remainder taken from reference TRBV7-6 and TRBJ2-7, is GAGVSQSPRYKVTKRGQDVALRCDPISGHVSLYWYRQALGQGPEFLTYFNYEAQQDKSGLPNDRFSAERPEGSISTLTIQRTEQRDSAMYRCASSLEVAGGPAEQYFGPGTRLTVT.

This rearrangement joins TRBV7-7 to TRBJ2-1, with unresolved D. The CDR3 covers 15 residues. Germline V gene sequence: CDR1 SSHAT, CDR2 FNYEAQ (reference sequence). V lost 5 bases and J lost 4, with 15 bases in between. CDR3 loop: CASSPLVNSYNEQFF. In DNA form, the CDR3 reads TGTGCCAGCAGCCCCCTTGTAAACAGTTACAATGAGCAGTTCTTC. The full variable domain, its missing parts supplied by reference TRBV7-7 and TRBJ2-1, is GAGVSQSPRYKVTKRGQDVTLRCDPISSHATLYWYQQALGQGPEFLTYFNYEAQPDKSGLPSDRFSAERPEGSISTLTIQRTEQRDSAMYRCASSPLVNSYNEQFFGPGTRLTVL.

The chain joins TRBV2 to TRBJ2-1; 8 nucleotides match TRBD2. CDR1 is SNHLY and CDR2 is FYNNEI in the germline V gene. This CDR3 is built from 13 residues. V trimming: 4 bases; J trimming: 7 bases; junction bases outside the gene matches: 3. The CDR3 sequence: CASSGGLVNEQFF. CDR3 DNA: TGTGCCAGCAGTGGGGGACTAGTGAATGAGCAGTTCTTC.

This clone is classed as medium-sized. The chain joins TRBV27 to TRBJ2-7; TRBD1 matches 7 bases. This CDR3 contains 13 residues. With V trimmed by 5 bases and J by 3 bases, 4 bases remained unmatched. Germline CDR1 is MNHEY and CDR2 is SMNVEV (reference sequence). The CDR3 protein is CASSIGQDYEQYF. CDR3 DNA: TGTGCCAGCAGTATCGGACAGGACTACGAGCAGTACTTC.

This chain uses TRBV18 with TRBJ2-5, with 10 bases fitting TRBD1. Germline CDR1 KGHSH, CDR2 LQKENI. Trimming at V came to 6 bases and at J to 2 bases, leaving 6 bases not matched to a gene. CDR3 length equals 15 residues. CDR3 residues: CASSAGTGAQETQYF. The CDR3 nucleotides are TGTGCCAGCTCGGCCGGGACAGGGGCGCAAGAGACCCAGTACTTC.

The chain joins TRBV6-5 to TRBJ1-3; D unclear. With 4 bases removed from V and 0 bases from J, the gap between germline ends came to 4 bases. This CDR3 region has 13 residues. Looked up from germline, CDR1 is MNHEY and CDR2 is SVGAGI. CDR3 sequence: CASSSSSGNTIYF. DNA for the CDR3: TGTGCCAGCAGTTCGAGCTCTGGAAACACCATATATTTT.

The CDR3, as DNA: TGTGCCAGCAGCGGCGGACAGGGGAATCAGCCCCAGCATTTT. Protein product: CASSGGQGNQPQHF. The chain links TRBV5-8 to TRBJ1-5, with 9 bases identical to TRBD1. The trim removed 4 bases at V and 4 bases at J, leaving 3 bases unmatched. Germline CDR1 reads SGHTS; CDR2 reads YDEGEE. The CDR3 covers 14 residues.

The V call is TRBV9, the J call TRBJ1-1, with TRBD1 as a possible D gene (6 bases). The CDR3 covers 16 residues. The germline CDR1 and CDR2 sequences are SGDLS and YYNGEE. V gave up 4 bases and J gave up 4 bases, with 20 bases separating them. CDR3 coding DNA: TGTGCCAGCAGCTTCTCCCCTGGGGGCAGTGGCACTGAAGCTTTCTTT. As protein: CASSFSPGGSGTEAFF.

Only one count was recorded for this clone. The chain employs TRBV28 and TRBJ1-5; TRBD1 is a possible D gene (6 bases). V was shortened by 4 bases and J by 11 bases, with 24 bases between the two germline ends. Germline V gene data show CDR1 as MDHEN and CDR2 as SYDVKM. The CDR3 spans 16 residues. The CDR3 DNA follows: TGTGCCAGCAGTTCCCGTTCTCCGAGGGGGACGAGGTCCCAGCATTTT. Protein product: CASSSRSPRGTRSQHF.

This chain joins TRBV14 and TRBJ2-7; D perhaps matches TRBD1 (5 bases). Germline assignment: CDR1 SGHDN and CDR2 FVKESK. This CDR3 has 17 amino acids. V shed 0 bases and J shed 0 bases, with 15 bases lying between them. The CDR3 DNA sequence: TGTGCCAGCAGCCAAGAAGGCTGGGGCTGGAACTCCTACGAGCAGTACTTC. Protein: CASSQEGWGWNSYEQYF.

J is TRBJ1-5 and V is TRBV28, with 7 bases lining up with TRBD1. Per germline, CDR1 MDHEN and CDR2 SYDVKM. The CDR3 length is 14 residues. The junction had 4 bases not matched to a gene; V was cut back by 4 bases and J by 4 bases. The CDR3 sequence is CASSYGDRNQPQHF. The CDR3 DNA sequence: TGTGCCAGCAGTTACGGGGACAGAAATCAGCCCCAGCATTTT.

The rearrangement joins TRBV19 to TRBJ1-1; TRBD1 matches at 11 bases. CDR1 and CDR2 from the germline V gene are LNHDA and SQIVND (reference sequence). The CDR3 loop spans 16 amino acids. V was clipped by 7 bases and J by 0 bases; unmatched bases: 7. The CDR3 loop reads CASNRDRGAMNTEAFF. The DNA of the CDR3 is TGTGCCAGTAATCGGGACAGGGGGGCCATGAACACTGAAGCTTTCTTT.

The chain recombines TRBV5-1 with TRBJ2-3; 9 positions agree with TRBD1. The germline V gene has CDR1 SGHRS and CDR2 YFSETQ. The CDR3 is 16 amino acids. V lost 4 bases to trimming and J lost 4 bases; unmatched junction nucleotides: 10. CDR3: CASSGGQGQLSDTQYF. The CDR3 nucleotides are TGCGCCAGCAGCGGGGGACAGGGCCAGCTGTCAGATACGCAGTATTTT. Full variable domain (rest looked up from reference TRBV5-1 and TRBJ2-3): KAGVTQTPRYLIKTRGQQVTLSCSPISGHRSVSWYQQTPGQGLQFLFEYFSETQRNKGNFPGRFSGRQFSNSRSEMNVSTLELGDSALYLCASSGGQGQLSDTQYFGPGTRLTVL.

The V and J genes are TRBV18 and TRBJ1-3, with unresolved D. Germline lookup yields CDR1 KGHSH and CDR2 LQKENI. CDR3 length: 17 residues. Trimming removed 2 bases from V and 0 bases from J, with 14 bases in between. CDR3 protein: CASSPMNQQSSGNTIYF. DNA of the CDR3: TGTGCCAGCTCACCAATGAACCAACAGAGCTCTGGAAACACCATATATTTT.

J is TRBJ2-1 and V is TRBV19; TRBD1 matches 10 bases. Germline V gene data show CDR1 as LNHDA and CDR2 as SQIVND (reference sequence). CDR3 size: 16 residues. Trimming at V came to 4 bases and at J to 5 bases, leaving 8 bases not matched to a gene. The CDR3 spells CASSRGGTGVDNEQFF. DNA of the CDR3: TGTGCCAGTAGTAGGGGAGGGACAGGGGTTGACAATGAGCAGTTCTTC.

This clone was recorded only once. The chain's CDR3 is CASISGQDNSPLHF. CDR3 DNA: TGTGCCAGCATCTCGGGACAGGATAATTCACCCCTCCACTTT. The chain has TRBV6-1 and TRBJ1-6; 8 bases match TRBD1. The CDR3 length is 14 residues. The V gene's germline CDR1 is MNHNS and CDR2 SASEGT. Unmatched junction bases numbered 4, after V lost 7 bases and J lost 5 bases.

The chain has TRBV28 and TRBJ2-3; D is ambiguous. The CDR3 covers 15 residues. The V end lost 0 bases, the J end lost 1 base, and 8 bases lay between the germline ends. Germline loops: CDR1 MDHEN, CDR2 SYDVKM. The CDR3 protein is CASSLWGMGTDTQYF. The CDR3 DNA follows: TGTGCCAGCAGTTTATGGGGCATGGGCACAGATACGCAGTATTTT.

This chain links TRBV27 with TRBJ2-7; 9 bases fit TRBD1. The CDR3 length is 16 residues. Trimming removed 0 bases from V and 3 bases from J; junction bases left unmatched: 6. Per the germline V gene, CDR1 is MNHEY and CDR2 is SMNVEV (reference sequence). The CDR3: CASSLSAGTGRYEQYF. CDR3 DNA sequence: TGTGCCAGCAGTTTATCCGCCGGGACAGGGCGCTACGAGCAGTACTTC.

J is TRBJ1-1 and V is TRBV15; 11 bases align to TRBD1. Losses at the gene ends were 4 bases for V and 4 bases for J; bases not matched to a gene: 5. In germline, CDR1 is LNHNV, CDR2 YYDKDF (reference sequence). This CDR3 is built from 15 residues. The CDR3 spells CATSIAGTGGTEAFF. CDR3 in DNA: TGTGCCACCAGCATAGCCGGGACAGGGGGCACTGAAGCTTTCTTT.

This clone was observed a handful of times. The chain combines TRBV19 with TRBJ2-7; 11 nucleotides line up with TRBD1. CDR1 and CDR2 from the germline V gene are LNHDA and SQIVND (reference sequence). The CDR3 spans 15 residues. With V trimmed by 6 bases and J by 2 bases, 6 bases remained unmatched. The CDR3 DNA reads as TGTGCCAGTAGGCCTACGGGACAGGGGGCCTACGAGCAGTACTTC. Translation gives CASRPTGQGAYEQYF.

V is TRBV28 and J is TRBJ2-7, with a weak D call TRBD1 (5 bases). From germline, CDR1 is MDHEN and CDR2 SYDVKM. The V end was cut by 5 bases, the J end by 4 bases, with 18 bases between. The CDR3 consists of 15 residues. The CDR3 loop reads CASSPQTAPGYEQYF. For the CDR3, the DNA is TGTGCCAGCAGTCCCCAGACCGCCCCAGGGTACGAGCAGTACTTC.